The entry below describes one TCR beta chain. Its antigen is not identified. This CDR3 is 17 amino acids long. J lost 3 bases, V lost 4 bases, and 12 bases had no gene match. The germline V gene encodes CDR1 SGDLS and CDR2 YYNGEE. These data originate in a study of siplizumab effects on memory and regulatory T cells. TCRdb's table, derived via immunoSEQ multiplex PCR, lists solely in-frame clones and lacks some. The sample shows tens of thousands of clones, around 98% of them seen only once. Study outcomes and limitations: Roughly 80-96% of proliferating CD4+ or CD8+ clones lacked a naive or memory phenotype that could be assigned.

The clonotype comes from a human donor in good health. The chain carries TRBV9 and TRBJ2-3, with 9 bases matching TRBD2. Input material: naive CD8+ T cells sorted from blood. In nucleotides, the CDR3 is TGTGCCAGCAGCTCGCACCCTGGCGGGAGGGAGACAGATACGCAGTATTTT. Translated, it gives CASSSHPGGRETDTQYF.